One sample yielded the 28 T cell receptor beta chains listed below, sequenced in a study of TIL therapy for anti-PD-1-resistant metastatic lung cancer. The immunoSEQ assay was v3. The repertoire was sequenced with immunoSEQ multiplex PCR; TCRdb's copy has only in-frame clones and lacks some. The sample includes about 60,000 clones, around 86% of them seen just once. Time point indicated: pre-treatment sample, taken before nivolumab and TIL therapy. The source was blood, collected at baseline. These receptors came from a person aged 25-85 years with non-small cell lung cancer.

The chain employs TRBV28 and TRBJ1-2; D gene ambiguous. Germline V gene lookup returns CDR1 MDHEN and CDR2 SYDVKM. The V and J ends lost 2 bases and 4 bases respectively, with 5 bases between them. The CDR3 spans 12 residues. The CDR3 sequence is CASSLSPYGYTF. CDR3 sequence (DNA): TGTGCCAGCAGTTTAAGTCCCTATGGCTACACCTTC.

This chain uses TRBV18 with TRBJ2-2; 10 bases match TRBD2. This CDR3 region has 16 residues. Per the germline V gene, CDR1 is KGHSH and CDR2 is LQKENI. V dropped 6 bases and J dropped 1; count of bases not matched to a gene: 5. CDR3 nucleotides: TGTGCCAGCTCCCCTCGGACTAGCGGGAACACCGGGGAGCTGTTTTTT. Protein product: CASSPRTSGNTGELFF.

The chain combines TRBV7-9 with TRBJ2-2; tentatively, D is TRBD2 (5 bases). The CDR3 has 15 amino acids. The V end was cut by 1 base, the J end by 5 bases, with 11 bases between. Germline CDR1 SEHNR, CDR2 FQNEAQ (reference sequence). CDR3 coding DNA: TGTGCCAGCAGCTTAGACGGGATAGGAACCGGGGAGCTGTTTTTT. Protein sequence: CASSLDGIGTGELFF.

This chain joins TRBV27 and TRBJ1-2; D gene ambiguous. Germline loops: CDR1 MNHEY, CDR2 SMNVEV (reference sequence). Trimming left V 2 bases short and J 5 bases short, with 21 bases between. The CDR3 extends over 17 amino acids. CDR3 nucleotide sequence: TGTGCCAGCAGTTTAAGGAGCCAAACTAGGGAGTGGTATGGCTACACCTTC. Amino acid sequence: CASSLRSQTREWYGYTF.

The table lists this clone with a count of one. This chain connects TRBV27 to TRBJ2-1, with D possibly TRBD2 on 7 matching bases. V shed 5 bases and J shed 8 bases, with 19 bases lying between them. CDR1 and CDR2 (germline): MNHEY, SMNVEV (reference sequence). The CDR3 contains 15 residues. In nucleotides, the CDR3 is TGTGCCAGCAGTCATGAGCGGGACCCAGGGGATGAGCAGTTCTTC. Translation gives CASSHERDPGDEQFF.

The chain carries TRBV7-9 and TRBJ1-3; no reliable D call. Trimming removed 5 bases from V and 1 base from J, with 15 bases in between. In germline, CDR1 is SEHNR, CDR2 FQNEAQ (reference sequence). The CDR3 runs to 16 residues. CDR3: CASSKGPGKSGNTIYF. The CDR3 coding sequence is TGTGCCAGCAGCAAAGGCCCGGGGAAGTCTGGAAACACCATATATTTT.

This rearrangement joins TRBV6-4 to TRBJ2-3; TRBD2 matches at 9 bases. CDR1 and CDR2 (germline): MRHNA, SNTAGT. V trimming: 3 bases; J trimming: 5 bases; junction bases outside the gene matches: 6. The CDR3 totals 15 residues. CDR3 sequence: CASSESSGALDTQYF. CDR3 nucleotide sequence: TGTGCCAGCAGTGAATCTAGCGGGGCCTTAGATACGCAGTATTTT.

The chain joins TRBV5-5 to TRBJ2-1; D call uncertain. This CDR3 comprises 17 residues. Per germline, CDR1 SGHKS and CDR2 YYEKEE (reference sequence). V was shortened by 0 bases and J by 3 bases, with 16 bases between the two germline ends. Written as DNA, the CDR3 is TGTGCCAGCAGCTTGGAGGTGGTACTGCGAATCTACAATGAGCAGTTCTTC. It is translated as CASSLEVVLRIYNEQFF.

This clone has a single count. For the CDR3, the DNA is TGTGCTAGTGGTTTGGGACTGGGGACTAACACTGAAGCTTTCTTT. Translated, it gives CASGLGLGTNTEAFF. The J gene is TRBJ1-1, the V gene TRBV12-5; possibly TRBD1 for D (5 bases). V lost 1 base and J 2 bases, leaving 11 bases between the germline ends. The CDR3 is 15 amino acids. Germline CDR1 reads LGHNT; CDR2 reads FRNRAP.

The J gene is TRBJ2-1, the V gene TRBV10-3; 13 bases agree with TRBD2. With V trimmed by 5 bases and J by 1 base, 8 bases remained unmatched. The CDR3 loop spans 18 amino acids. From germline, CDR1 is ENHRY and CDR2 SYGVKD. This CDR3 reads CAISYRTSGSTSYNEQFF. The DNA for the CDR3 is TGTGCCATCAGTTACCGGACTAGCGGGAGTACATCCTACAATGAGCAGTTCTTC.

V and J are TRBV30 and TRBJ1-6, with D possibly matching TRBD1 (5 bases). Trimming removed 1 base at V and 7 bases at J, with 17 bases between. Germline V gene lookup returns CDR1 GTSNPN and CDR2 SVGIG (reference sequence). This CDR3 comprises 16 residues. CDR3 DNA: TGTGCCTGGAGTGACCTTAAACGGGGGTGGAATTCACCCCTCCACTTT. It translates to CAWSDLKRGWNSPLHF.

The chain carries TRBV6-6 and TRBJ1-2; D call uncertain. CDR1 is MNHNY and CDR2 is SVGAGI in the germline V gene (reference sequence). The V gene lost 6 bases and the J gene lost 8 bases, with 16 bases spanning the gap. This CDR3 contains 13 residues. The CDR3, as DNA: TGTGCCAGCAGCTCCCTCCCGACGCACGGCTACACCTTC. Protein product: CASSSLPTHGYTF.

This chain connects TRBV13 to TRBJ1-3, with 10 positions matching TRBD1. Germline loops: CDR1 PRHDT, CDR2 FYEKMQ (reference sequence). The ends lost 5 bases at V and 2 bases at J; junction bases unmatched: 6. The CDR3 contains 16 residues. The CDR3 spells CASSTRDRGAGNTIYF. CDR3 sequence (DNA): TGTGCCAGCAGCACCCGGGACAGGGGAGCTGGAAACACCATATATTTT.

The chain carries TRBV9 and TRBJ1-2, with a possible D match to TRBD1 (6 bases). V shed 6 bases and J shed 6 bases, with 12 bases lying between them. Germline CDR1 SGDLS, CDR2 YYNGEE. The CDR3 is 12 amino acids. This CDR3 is CASNNRDDGYTF. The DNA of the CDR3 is TGTGCCAGCAACAACAGGGATGATGGCTACACCTTC.

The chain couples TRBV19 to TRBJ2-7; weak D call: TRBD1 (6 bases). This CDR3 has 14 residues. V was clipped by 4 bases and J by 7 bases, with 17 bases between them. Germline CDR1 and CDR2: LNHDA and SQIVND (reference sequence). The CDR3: CASSSRTDKGEQYF. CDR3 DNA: TGTGCCAGTAGTAGCAGGACAGACAAGGGGGAGCAGTACTTC. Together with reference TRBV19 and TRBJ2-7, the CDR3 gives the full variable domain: DGGITQSPKYLFRKEGQNVTLSCEQNLNHDAMYWYRQDPGQGLRLIYYSQIVNDFQKGDIAEGYSVSREKKESFPLTVTSAQKNPTAFYLCASSSRTDKGEQYFGPGTRLTVT.

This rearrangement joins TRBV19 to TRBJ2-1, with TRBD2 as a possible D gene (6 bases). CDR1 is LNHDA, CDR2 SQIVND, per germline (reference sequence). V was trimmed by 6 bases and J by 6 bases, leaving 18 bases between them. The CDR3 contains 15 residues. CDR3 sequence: CASRQRGRDSNEQFF. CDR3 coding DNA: TGTGCCAGTAGGCAAAGGGGAAGGGACTCCAATGAGCAGTTCTTC.

CDR3 in DNA: TGTGCCATCAGTGTCGGACTAGCGGGCACCGGGGAGCTGTTTTTT. Protein sequence: CAISVGLAGTGELFF. V is TRBV10-3 and J is TRBJ2-2; 11 bases are shared with TRBD2. This CDR3 contains 15 residues. Germline V gene lookup returns CDR1 ENHRY and CDR2 SYGVKD. Trimming took 4 bases from V and 4 from J; bases not matched to a gene: 2.

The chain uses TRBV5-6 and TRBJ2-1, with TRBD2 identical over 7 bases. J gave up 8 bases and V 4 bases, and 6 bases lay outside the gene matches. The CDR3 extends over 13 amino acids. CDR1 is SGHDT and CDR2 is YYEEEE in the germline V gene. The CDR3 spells CASSPGGMDEQFF. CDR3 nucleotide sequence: TGTGCCAGCAGCCCGGGGGGTATGGATGAGCAGTTCTTC.

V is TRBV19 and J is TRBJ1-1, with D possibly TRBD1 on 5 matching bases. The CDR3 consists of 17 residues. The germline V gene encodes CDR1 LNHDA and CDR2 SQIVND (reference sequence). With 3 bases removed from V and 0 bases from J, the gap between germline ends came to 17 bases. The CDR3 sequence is CASSIGRDDPMNTEAFF. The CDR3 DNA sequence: TGTGCCAGTAGTATCGGACGGGACGACCCAATGAACACTGAAGCTTTCTTT.

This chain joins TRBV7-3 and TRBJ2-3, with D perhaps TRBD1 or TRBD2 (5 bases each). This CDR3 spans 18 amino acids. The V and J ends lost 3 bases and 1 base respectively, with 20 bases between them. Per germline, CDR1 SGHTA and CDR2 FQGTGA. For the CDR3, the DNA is TGTGCCAGCAGCTTGGACGGGGCCAGTTCGTTTGGCACAGATACGCAGTATTTT. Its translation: CASSLDGASSFGTDTQYF.

In DNA form, the CDR3 reads TGTGCCAGCAGCCGGACAGGGGACGAGCAGTACTTC. This sequence encodes CASSRTGDEQYF. The V call is TRBV6-5, the J call TRBJ2-7; 9 bases align to TRBD1. The CDR3 has 12 residues. V was clipped by 6 bases and J by 5 bases; unmatched bases: 2. The germline CDR1 and CDR2 sequences are MNHEY and SVGAGI.

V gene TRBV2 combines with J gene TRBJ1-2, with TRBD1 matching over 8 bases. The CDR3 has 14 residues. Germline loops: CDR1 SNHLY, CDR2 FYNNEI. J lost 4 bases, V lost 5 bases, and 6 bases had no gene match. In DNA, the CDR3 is TGTGCCAGCAGTTCCAGGGGGCTTAGCTATGGCTACACCTTC. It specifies CASSSRGLSYGYTF.

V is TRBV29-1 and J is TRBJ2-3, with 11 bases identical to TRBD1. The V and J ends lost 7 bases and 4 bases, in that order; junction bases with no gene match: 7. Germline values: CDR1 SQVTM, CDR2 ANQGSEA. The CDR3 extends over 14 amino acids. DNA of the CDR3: TGCAGCGCGACTCCGGGACAGGGGGCAGATACGCAGTATTTT. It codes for CSATPGQGADTQYF.

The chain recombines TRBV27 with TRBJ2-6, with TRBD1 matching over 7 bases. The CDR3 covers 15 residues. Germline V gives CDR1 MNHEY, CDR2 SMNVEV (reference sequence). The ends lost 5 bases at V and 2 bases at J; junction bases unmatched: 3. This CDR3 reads CASSKGTAGANVLTF. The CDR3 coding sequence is TGTGCCAGCAGTAAAGGGACAGCTGGGGCCAACGTCCTGACTTTC.

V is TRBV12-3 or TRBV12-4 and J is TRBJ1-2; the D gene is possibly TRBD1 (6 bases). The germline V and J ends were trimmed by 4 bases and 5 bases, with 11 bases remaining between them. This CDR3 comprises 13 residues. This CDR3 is CASSSQQGYGYTF. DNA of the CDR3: TGTGCCAGCAGTTCACAACAGGGTTATGGCTACACCTTC.

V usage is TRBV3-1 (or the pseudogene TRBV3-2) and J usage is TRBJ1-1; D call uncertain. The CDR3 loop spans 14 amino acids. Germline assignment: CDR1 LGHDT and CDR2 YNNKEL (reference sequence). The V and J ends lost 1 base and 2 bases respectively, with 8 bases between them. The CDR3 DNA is TGTGCCAGCAGCCAAGGTCAGCCTAACACTGAAGCTTTCTTT. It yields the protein CASSQGQPNTEAFF.

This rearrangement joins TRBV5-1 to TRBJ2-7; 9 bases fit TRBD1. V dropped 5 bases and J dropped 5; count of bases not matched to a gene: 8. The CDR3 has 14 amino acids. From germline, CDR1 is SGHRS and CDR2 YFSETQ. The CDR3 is CASRMPGQGDEQYF. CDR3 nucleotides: TGCGCCAGCAGGATGCCGGGACAGGGCGACGAGCAGTACTTC.

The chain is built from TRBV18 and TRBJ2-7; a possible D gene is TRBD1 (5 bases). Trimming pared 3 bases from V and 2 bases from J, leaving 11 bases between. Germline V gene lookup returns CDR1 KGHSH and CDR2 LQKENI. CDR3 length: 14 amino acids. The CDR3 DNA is TGTGCCAGCTCACCCCAGGGTTCAACCTACGAGCAGTACTTC. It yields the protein CASSPQGSTYEQYF.